These 32 T cell receptor beta chains originate from one sample sequenced in a study of CD8+CD57+ T cells in acquired aplastic anemia. Individuals selected for sequencing had exhibited CD8+CD57+ cell expansion on flow cytometry. Genomic DNA was employed as the template in profiling TCR beta VDJ and CDR3. A single record per CDR3 protein comes from TCRdb applying MiXCR to the reads. The sample lists some 200,000 distinct CDR3 sequences; roughly half were seen once. Sequenced input: sorted CD4+, CD8+, or CD8+CD57+ T cells (not recorded which) from PBMCs. The source is a human donor with aplastic anemia.

V gene TRBV2 combines with J gene TRBJ2-1; no clear D. The V gene's germline CDR1 is SNHLY and CDR2 FYNNEI. Trimming pared 6 bases from V and 14 bases from J, leaving 17 bases between. The CDR3 has 12 residues. CDR3 DNA: TGTGCCAGCAGCCCCCGGCCCGAGGACGAGTTCTTC. This encodes CASSPRPEDEFF.

There are many counts of this clonotype. The V gene is TRBV18, the J gene TRBJ2-7; D perhaps matches TRBD1 (6 bases). V gave up 6 bases and J gave up 2 bases, with 14 bases separating them. Germline assignment: CDR1 KGHSH and CDR2 LQKENI. This CDR3 is 14 amino acids long. This chain's CDR3 is CASSQGTDTYEQYF. The CDR3 DNA reads as TGTGCCAGCTCCCAGGGGACGGACACCTACGAGCAGTACTTC.

Ten or more counts support this clonotype. V usage is TRBV7-9 and J usage is TRBJ2-7; a possible D gene is TRBD1 (6 bases). V was pared by 5 bases and J by 4 bases, with 9 bases between. CDR1 and CDR2 (germline): SEHNR, FQNEAQ (reference sequence). This CDR3 contains 12 residues. CDR3 loop: CASSLGAYEQYF. As DNA, the CDR3 is TGTGCCAGCAGCCTGGGGGCTTACGAGCAGTACTTC.

In its sample, this clonotype was seen many times. The rearrangement joins TRBV5-6 to TRBJ2-4; D not resolved. Germline CDR1 and CDR2: SGHDT and YYEEEE. This CDR3 region has 14 residues. V was shortened by 2 bases and J by 3 bases, with 9 bases between the two germline ends. CDR3 protein: CASSFGNSKNIQYF. CDR3 sequence (DNA): TGTGCCAGCAGCTTCGGAAATAGCAAAAACATTCAGTACTTC.

The rearrangement uses TRBV29-1 and TRBJ2-1; TRBD2 matches 11 bases. Per the germline V gene, CDR1 is SQVTM and CDR2 is ANQGSEA. The CDR3 covers 14 residues. V shed 6 bases and J 5 bases; nucleotides not matched to a gene: 6. The CDR3 DNA sequence: TGCAGCGTGGACCTAGCGGGGGGCGACAATGAGCAGTTCTTC. Its protein product is CSVDLAGGDNEQFF.

As for this clonotype: This may come from a read error, since a much larger clone is one base off. The chain couples TRBV10-3 to TRBJ1-6, with unresolved D. This CDR3 comprises 17 residues. Germline V CDR1 and CDR2: ENHRY, SYGVKD. DNA for the CDR3: TGTGCCAGCAGTTACCTTGTCAGGCCCCCCTATAATTCACCCCTCCACTTT. It encodes CASSYLVRPPYNSPLHF.

The DNA of the CDR3 is TGTGCCACCAGTGATCCCCACGGGGCTGAGCAGTTCTTC. It is translated as CATSDPHGAEQFF. The chain joins TRBV24-1 to TRBJ2-1; the D gene could be TRBD1 or TRBD2 (5 bases each). The CDR3 is made up of 13 amino acids. Trimming cost V 3 bases and J 9 bases, with 11 bases left between them. Per the germline V gene, CDR1 is KGHDR and CDR2 is SFDVKD.

A word on this clonotype: A single base separates this from a much larger clone, so it may be a read error. This chain connects TRBV9 to TRBJ2-1, with D possibly matching TRBD1 (5 bases). The CDR3 contains 13 residues. Germline-derived CDR1 and CDR2 are SGDLS and YYNGEE. The CDR3 protein is CASSPTQGTEQLF. DNA of the CDR3: TGTGCCAGCAGCCCGACCCAGGGCACCGAGCAGCTCTTC.

This clonotype was seen a handful of times. This sequence joins TRBV3-1 and TRBJ2-7; TRBD1 matches 12 bases. Germline V gene lookup returns CDR1 LGHDT and CDR2 YNNKEL (reference sequence). The CDR3 loop spans 20 amino acids. V shed 1 base and J 0 bases; nucleotides not matched to a gene: 13. The DNA of the CDR3 is TGTGCCAGCAGCCAAGGAACCGGGACAGGGGGCGCAAGGCCCTCCTACGAGCAGTACTTC. Translating it yields CASSQGTGTGGARPSYEQYF.

This chain uses TRBV15 with TRBJ2-7; 7 bases fit TRBD1. The CDR3 extends over 15 amino acids. Germline assignment: CDR1 LNHNV and CDR2 YYDKDF (reference sequence). J lost 1 base, V lost 1 base, and 4 bases had no gene match. The CDR3 loop reads CATSRGPGQSYEQYF. CDR3 DNA: TGTGCCACCAGCAGAGGGCCGGGACAGTCCTACGAGCAGTACTTC.

V and J are TRBV12-3 or TRBV12-4 and TRBJ1-6; D is unresolved. The germline V and J ends were trimmed by 6 bases and 4 bases, with 16 bases remaining between them. CDR3 length equals 16 residues. The CDR3 reads CASRSSSSRYNSPLHF. The CDR3 nucleotides read TGTGCCAGCAGGTCCTCAAGTTCCCGTTATAATTCACCCCTCCACTTT.

The chain combines TRBV2 with TRBJ1-3; no reliable D call. The V end lost 0 bases, the J end lost 2 bases, and 8 bases lay between the germline ends. Germline CDR1 SNHLY, CDR2 FYNNEI. The CDR3 covers 15 residues. The CDR3 bases are TGTGCCAGCAGTGAAGCTTCGGGTCCTGGAAACACCATATATTTT. As protein: CASSEASGPGNTIYF.

The V gene is TRBV20-1, the J gene TRBJ2-5; a weak D match, TRBD1 (6 bases). This CDR3 is built from 14 residues. Between the trimmed V and J ends, which lost 3 bases and 2 bases, there was a span of 13 bases. Germline assignment: CDR1 DFQATT and CDR2 SNEGSKA (reference sequence). The chain's CDR3 is CSASNNGQQETQYF. DNA of the CDR3: TGCAGTGCTAGTAATAATGGACAGCAAGAGACCCAGTACTTC.

This chain links TRBV10-3 with TRBJ1-1, with 7 bases matching TRBD1. V dropped 6 bases and J dropped 1; count of bases not matched to a gene: 8. The CDR3 extends over 15 amino acids. The germline V gene has CDR1 ENHRY and CDR2 SYGVKD. CDR3 residues: CAIRDSGQQNTEAFF. CDR3 nucleotides: TGTGCCATCAGGGATTCGGGACAGCAGAACACTGAAGCTTTCTTT.

This clonotype was seen ten or more times. The CDR3 region is CASSPPGQGEQYF. The CDR3 DNA sequence: TGTGCCAGCAGCCCGCCAGGACAGGGTGAGCAGTACTTC. The rearrangement links TRBV7-9 to TRBJ2-7; TRBD1 agrees at 8 bases. The V and J ends lost 5 bases and 7 bases, in that order; junction bases with no gene match: 7. Germline V gene sequence: CDR1 SEHNR, CDR2 FQNEAQ (reference sequence). CDR3 size: 13 residues. Complete variable domain (other parts from reference TRBV7-9 and TRBJ2-7): DTGVSQNPRHKITKRGQNVTFRCDPISEHNRLYWYRQTLGQGPEFLTYFQNEAQLEKSRLLSDRFSAERPKGSFSTLEIQRTEQGDSAMYLCASSPPGQGEQYFGPGTRLTVT.

This clonotype has at least ten counts. The chain combines TRBV11-3 with TRBJ2-5; D might be TRBD1 (5 bases). The CDR3 extends over 17 amino acids. Germline V gene data show CDR1 as SGHNT and CDR2 as YENEEA. With 3 bases removed from V and 5 bases from J, the gap between germline ends came to 22 bases. CDR3 bases: TGTGCCAGCAGCTTTGGGTTCAGACAGTCGCAGAGGGAGACCCAGTACTTC. It yields the protein CASSFGFRQSQRETQYF.

V usage is TRBV19 and J usage is TRBJ1-5; D call uncertain. Germline loops: CDR1 LNHDA, CDR2 SQIVND (reference sequence). V lost 0 bases to trimming and J lost 3 bases, with 12 bases between them. The CDR3 has 16 residues. CDR3 region: CASSIEQQIYNQPQHF. CDR3 sequence (DNA): TGTGCCAGTAGTATAGAACAGCAAATCTACAATCAGCCCCAGCATTTT.

The chain combines TRBV24-1 with TRBJ2-3, with unresolved D. V was clipped by 6 bases and J by 1 base, with 7 bases between them. The CDR3 sequence is 13 residues long. CDR1 is KGHDR and CDR2 is SFDVKD in the germline V gene. CDR3 nucleotide sequence: TGTGCCACCAGTAGTGCGGGCACAGATACGCAGTATTTT. It specifies CATSSAGTDTQYF.

This clonotype has at least ten counts. This chain joins TRBV19 and TRBJ2-7; D uncertain. V shed 8 bases and J shed 0 bases, with 17 bases lying between them. Germline CDR1 and CDR2: LNHDA and SQIVND (reference sequence). The CDR3 runs 15 residues. CDR3 protein: CASVDPGRSSYEQYF. The CDR3 nucleotides are TGTGCCAGTGTAGACCCCGGGCGGAGCTCCTACGAGCAGTACTTC.

This clonotype was picked up many times. This rearrangement joins TRBV5-1 to TRBJ2-1; D perhaps matches TRBD2 (5 bases). Germline CDR1 is SGHRS and CDR2 is YFSETQ. Trimming removed 2 bases from V and 4 bases from J, with 16 bases in between. This CDR3 is built from 16 residues. The CDR3 loop is CASSLDKGLAYNEQFF. CDR3 in DNA: TGCGCCAGCAGCTTAGATAAAGGCCTAGCATACAATGAGCAGTTCTTC.

The table lists this clonotype with a few counts. The rearrangement uses TRBV11-2 and TRBJ2-2; D is uncertain. Trimming removed 0 bases at V and 1 base at J, with 12 bases between. The CDR3 runs to 17 residues. The germline CDR1 and CDR2 sequences are SGHAT and FQNNGV. The CDR3 DNA sequence: TGTGCCAGCAGCTTAGATCAGTGGGGTGTGAACACCGGGGAGCTGTTTTTT. It translates to CASSLDQWGVNTGELFF. The complete variable domain, with remaining parts taken from reference TRBV11-2 and TRBJ2-2, reads EAGVAQSPRYKIIEKRQSVAFWCNPISGHATLYWYQQILGQGPKLLIQFQNNGVVDDSQLPKDRFSAERLKGVDSTLKIQPAKLEDSAVYLCASSLDQWGVNTGELFFGEGSRLTVL.

This clonotype was found many times. The gene calls are TRBV12-3 or TRBV12-4 and TRBJ2-1; 7 bases agree with TRBD2. Trimming at V came to 8 bases and at J to 2 bases, leaving 12 bases not matched to a gene. The CDR3 contains 16 residues. Here the CDR3 DNA reads TGTGCCAGCCAGGACTTACTAGCGCCCGCCTACAATGAGCAGTTCTTC. This translates into CASQDLLAPAYNEQFF.

This clonotype showed up just a few times. The chain has TRBV5-4 and TRBJ2-1; the match to TRBD2 covers 9 bases. Germline-derived CDR1 and CDR2 are SGHNT and YYREEE (reference sequence). Trimming removed 1 base from V and 7 bases from J; junction bases left unmatched: 18. This CDR3 spans 19 amino acids. The CDR3 region has the DNA TGTGCCAGCAGCTTGTATTTCGTGAGGCGGGAGGGCCGATGGAATGAGCAGTTCTTC. This sequence encodes CASSLYFVRREGRWNEQFF.

This clonotype was observed many times. A read error may produce the germline difference seen at one junction end. V is TRBV6-2 or TRBV6-3 and J is TRBJ1-1, with 7 bases identical to TRBD1. The germline CDR1 and CDR2 sequences are MNHEY and SVGEGT. The CDR3 is 13 residues long. This CDR3 reads CASSPGQVVVRWF. The CDR3 DNA reads as TGTGCCAGCAGCCCAGGACAGGTCGTTGTTCGATGGTTT.

The rearrangement links TRBV7-2 to TRBJ2-7; 11 positions agree with TRBD1. CDR3 length: 15 amino acids. Germline-derived CDR1 and CDR2 are SGHTA and FQGNSA. V lost 5 bases, J lost 3 bases, and 6 bases stayed unmatched. The CDR3, as DNA: TGTGCCAGCAGCCTGGGACAGGGGGGTAACTACGAGCAGTACTTC. It codes for CASSLGQGGNYEQYF. The full variable domain, completed using reference TRBV7-2 and TRBJ2-7, is GAGVSQSPSNKVTEKGKDVELRCDPISGHTALYWYRQSLGQGLEFLIYFQGNSAPDKSGLPSDRFSAERTGGSVSTLTIQRTQQEDSAVYLCASSLGQGGNYEQYFGPGTRLTVT.

In the case of this clonotype: A much larger clonotype is one base distant, so this may be a read error. The chain couples TRBV9 to TRBJ2-3; D gene ambiguous. The end of the DNA fits TRBJ1-5 better, so the J call may be wrong. There are 15 residues in the CDR3. From germline, CDR1 is SGDLS and CDR2 YYNGEE. In nucleotides, the CDR3 is TGTGCCAGCAGCGTAGTAGCGGGAGTTACAGATACGCAGCATTTT. Protein product: CASSVVAGVTDTQHF.

In its sample, this clonotype was seen many times. CDR3 DNA sequence: TGCAGTGCTGAGGGACTAGCGGGCTCCTACGAGCAGTACTTC. Its translation: CSAEGLAGSYEQYF. The rearrangement uses TRBV20-1 and TRBJ2-7; 12 bases agree with TRBD2. Looked up from germline, CDR1 is DFQATT and CDR2 is SNEGSKA (reference sequence). This CDR3 has 14 amino acids. V shed 5 bases, J shed 0 bases, and the junction held 2 bases outside the gene matches.

The chain is built from TRBV24-1 and TRBJ2-2, with 7 bases lining up with TRBD1. The CDR3 loop spans 13 amino acids. Unmatched junction bases numbered 7, after V lost 9 bases and J lost 7 bases. CDR1 is KGHDR, CDR2 SFDVKD, per germline. The CDR3 spells CATSDRASGELFF. The CDR3 nucleotides are TGTGCCACCTCAGACAGGGCAAGCGGGGAGCTGTTTTTT.

The V and J genes are TRBV15 and TRBJ1-3; D gene uncertain. V shed 3 bases and J shed 0 bases, with 3 bases lying between them. This CDR3 is 13 amino acids long. Germline V CDR1 and CDR2: LNHNV, YYDKDF (reference sequence). CDR3 amino acids: CATSRISGNTIYF. CDR3 DNA sequence: TGTGCCACCAGCAGGATCTCTGGAAACACCATATATTTT. The variable domain in full, completed from reference TRBV15 and TRBJ1-3, reads DAMVIQNPRYQVTQFGKPVTLSCSQTLNHNVMYWYQQKSSQAPKLLFHYYDKDFNNEADTPDNFQSRRPNTSFCFLDIRSPGLGDTAMYLCATSRISGNTIYFGEGSWLTVV.

This clonotype was counted once. CDR3 coding DNA: TGCGCCAGCAGCTTGGTGGTGACAGGGGGATCTGAGCAGTTCTTC. Protein product: CASSLVVTGGSEQFF. The gene calls are TRBV5-1 and TRBJ2-1; 9 bases line up with TRBD1. The CDR3 runs to 15 residues. The V segment lost 0 bases and the J segment 9 bases; nucleotides outside the gene matches: 7. Per the germline V gene, CDR1 is SGHRS and CDR2 is YFSETQ. Variable domain in full (rest from reference TRBV5-1 and TRBJ2-1): KAGVTQTPRYLIKTRGQQVTLSCSPISGHRSVSWYQQTPGQGLQFLFEYFSETQRNKGNFPGRFSGRQFSNSRSEMNVSTLELGDSALYLCASSLVVTGGSEQFFGPGTRLTVL.

This clonotype was seen many times. The chain is built from TRBV20-1 and TRBJ2-7; the D gene is possibly TRBD1 (5 bases). Trimming pared 6 bases from V and 5 bases from J, leaving 14 bases between. From germline, CDR1 is DFQATT and CDR2 SNEGSKA (reference sequence). The length of the CDR3 is 12 residues. The CDR3 loop is CSAEPRVNEQYF. In nucleotides, the CDR3 is TGCAGTGCCGAGCCCAGGGTCAACGAGCAGTACTTC.

V is TRBV2 and J is TRBJ1-6; D is ambiguous. V was clipped by 4 bases and J by 13 bases, with 11 bases between them. Per germline, CDR1 SNHLY and CDR2 FYNNEI. The CDR3 sequence is 12 residues long. In nucleotides, the CDR3 is TGTGCCAGCAGTGCTGATGGAGGGCCCCTCCACTTT. Encoded protein: CASSADGGPLHF.